Each of the 21 T cell receptor beta chains below was sequenced from the same sample in a study of T cell repertoires in cytomegalovirus infection. Antigens for these TCRs are unknown. MiXCR was run by TCRdb on the reads, yielding one entry per CDR3 protein. The profile shows 750,000 to 950,000 distinct CDR3 sequences, about 29% of them singletons. The specimen was cultured CD8+ T cells from PBMCs, collected from culture after CMV antigen stimulation. These receptors were taken from a human donor in good health (CMV status not recorded). Some clones in this sample may be carry-over from other donors' samples.

This clonotype was counted only a few times. The chain carries TRBV12-3 or TRBV12-4 and TRBJ2-2; TRBD2 aligns across 9 bases. Unmatched junction bases numbered 7, after V lost 6 bases and J lost 2 bases. The CDR3 extends over 16 amino acids. CDR3 protein: CASSRSGGRNTGELFF. For the CDR3, the DNA is TGTGCCAGCAGCCGTAGCGGGGGCAGAAACACCGGGGAGCTGTTTTTT.

The CDR3 loop is CASSWGGSSYNEQFF. CDR3 DNA sequence: TGTGCCAGCAGTTGGGGGGGTAGCTCCTACAATGAGCAGTTCTTC. The chain combines TRBV12-3 or TRBV12-4 with TRBJ2-1; TRBD2 matches 7 bases. The CDR3 loop spans 15 amino acids. The ends lost 4 bases at V and 0 bases at J; junction bases unmatched: 3.

This chain uses TRBV10-3 with TRBJ1-1, with a tentative D call TRBD1 (6 bases). V was pared by 4 bases and J by 2 bases, with 11 bases between. The CDR3 contains 14 residues. The germline gives CDR1 ENHRY, CDR2 SYGVKD. In DNA form, the CDR3 reads TGTGCCATCAGTGTAGCAGGGGTCAACACTGAAGCTTTCTTT. Its translation is CAISVAGVNTEAFF.

This clonotype was observed a few times. The DNA of the CDR3 is TGTGCCAGCAGCCTTAGGCAGGGTTATAATCAGCCCCAGCATTTT. Translating gives CASSLRQGYNQPQHF. The genes are TRBV7-8 and TRBJ1-5; D might be TRBD1 (5 bases). This CDR3 is built from 15 residues. The germline V gene has CDR1 SGHVS and CDR2 FQNEAQ. V was pared by 5 bases and J by 4 bases, with 15 bases between.

The chain joins TRBV27 to TRBJ2-1; D uncertain. V was cut by 3 bases and J by 4 bases, with 10 bases left in between. This CDR3 is 14 amino acids long. CDR1 and CDR2 from the germline V gene are MNHEY and SMNVEV (reference sequence). The CDR3 DNA is TGTGCCAGCAGTTTTAATCCGCGTTACAATGAGCAGTTCTTC. It encodes CASSFNPRYNEQFF.

This clonotype was seen more than once but under ten times. The V call is TRBV6-2 or TRBV6-3, the J call TRBJ2-6; 7 nucleotides agree with TRBD1. Per germline, CDR1 MNHEY and CDR2 SVGEGT. With 7 bases clipped from V and 2 bases from J, the junction kept 14 bases outside the gene matches. The CDR3 sequence is 18 residues long. CDR3 nucleotides: TGTGCCAGCACCCCGGGGACCGACAGGGTCCCTGGGGCCAACGTCCTGACTTTC. It specifies CASTPGTDRVPGANVLTF.

This clonotype appeared many times. The rearrangement joins TRBV6-1 to TRBJ2-7; TRBD2 matches at 9 bases. Germline loops: CDR1 MNHNS, CDR2 SASEGT. This CDR3 contains 15 residues. J was trimmed by 7 bases and V by 2 bases; bases with no gene match: 9. This CDR3 reads CASSELGLAGQEQYF. CDR3 nucleotides: TGTGCCAGCAGTGAACTCGGGCTAGCGGGGCAAGAGCAGTACTTC.

The table lists this clonotype with many counts. This chain uses TRBV6-2 or TRBV6-3 with TRBJ2-4, with TRBD1 as a possible D gene (5 bases). Germline V CDR1 and CDR2: MNHEY, SVGEGT. Trimming removed 0 bases at V and 1 base at J, with 10 bases between. This CDR3 has 16 residues. CDR3 loop: CASSYSPGRAKNIQYF. The CDR3 DNA follows: TGTGCCAGCAGTTACTCCCCAGGGCGGGCCAAAAACATTCAGTACTTC.

The rearrangement links TRBV5-6 to TRBJ2-7; possible D gene TRBD2, 5 bases. CDR1 is SGHDT and CDR2 is YYEEEE in the germline V gene. Trimming stripped 0 bases from V and 5 bases from J, with 15 bases between. CDR3 length: 15 residues. Here the CDR3 reads CASSLGAGGRDEQYV. The CDR3 region has the DNA TGTGCCAGCAGCTTGGGCGCGGGTGGGCGGGACGAGCAGTACGTC.

The chain combines TRBV29-1 with TRBJ2-5; D gene unclear. The germline V gene encodes CDR1 SQVTM and CDR2 ANQGSEA. The CDR3 contains 14 residues. The V and J ends lost 3 bases and 0 bases respectively, with 11 bases between them. The CDR3 sequence is CSVDGLVYQETQYF. The CDR3, as DNA: TGCAGCGTTGACGGATTAGTGTACCAAGAGACCCAGTACTTC.

In this sample, this clonotype turned up a few times. The chain is built from TRBV20-1 and TRBJ1-5, with TRBD1 matching 8 bases. V lost 3 bases to trimming and J lost 7 bases; unmatched junction nucleotides: 11. Germline loops: CDR1 DFQATT, CDR2 SNEGSKA (reference sequence). The CDR3 extends over 15 amino acids. For the CDR3, the DNA is TGCAGTGCTAGTGACTCAACAGGGGGTGAACAGCCCCAGCATTTT. The encoded protein is CSASDSTGGEQPQHF.

The CDR3 here is CASSPPPYLTDGYTF. The CDR3 DNA reads as TGTGCCAGCAGCCCACCTCCGTACTTAACAGATGGCTACACCTTC. V and J are TRBV13 and TRBJ1-2; D is undetermined. Germline values: CDR1 PRHDT, CDR2 FYEKMQ (reference sequence). V was cut by 5 bases and J by 6 bases, with 19 bases left in between. The CDR3 spans 15 residues.

In its sample, this clonotype was seen many times. The chain joins TRBV28 to TRBJ2-7; 8 positions agree with TRBD1. Germline V gene lookup returns CDR1 MDHEN and CDR2 SYDVKM. CDR3 size: 14 residues. The ends lost 2 bases at V and 3 bases at J; junction bases unmatched: 3. CDR3 loop: CASSLRDRGYEQYF. In DNA, the CDR3 is TGTGCCAGCAGTTTACGTGACAGGGGCTACGAGCAGTACTTC.

This clonotype was recorded a few times. J is TRBJ1-1 and V is TRBV19; D remains unclear. Germline lookup yields CDR1 LNHDA and CDR2 SQIVND (reference sequence). Trimming left V 10 bases short and J 0 bases short, with 12 bases between. The CDR3 is 13 residues long. The CDR3 sequence is CATTRSVNTEAFF. The CDR3 nucleotides are TGTGCCACCACCCGGTCGGTGAACACTGAAGCTTTCTTT.

J is TRBJ1-5 and V is TRBV27; D not resolved. Germline loops: CDR1 MNHEY, CDR2 SMNVEV (reference sequence). The V and J ends lost 0 bases and 11 bases respectively, with 11 bases between them. The CDR3 loop spans 13 amino acids. The CDR3 nucleotides are TGTGCCAGCAGTTTATCCGTCCGGTGGGCCCAGCATTTT. This sequence encodes CASSLSVRWAQHF.

Note on this clonotype: Mismatch with germline at one junction end may stem from a read error. The rearrangement joins TRBV28 to TRBJ1-1; a possible D gene is TRBD1 (6 bases). The germline gives CDR1 MDHEN, CDR2 SYDVKM. The CDR3 loop spans 15 amino acids. The CDR3: CARSLWGHPNTEAFF. Here the CDR3 DNA reads TGTGCCAGGAGTTTATGGGGACACCCGAACACTGAAGCTTTCTTT. The variable domain in full, completed from reference TRBV28 and TRBJ1-1, reads DVKVTQSSRYLVKRTGEKVFLECVQDMDHENMFWYRQDPGLGLRLIYFSYDVKMKEKGDIPEGYSVSREKKERFSLILESASTNQTSMYLCARSLWGHPNTEAFFGQGTRLTVV.

This chain connects TRBV2 to TRBJ2-1; D is ambiguous. Germline-derived CDR1 and CDR2 are SNHLY and FYNNEI. This CDR3 contains 12 residues. The V and J ends lost 2 bases and 10 bases respectively, with 9 bases between them. DNA for the CDR3: TGTGCCAGCAGTGAATCCTGGGGAGAGCAGTTCTTC. This codes for CASSESWGEQFF.

The chain links TRBV7-3 to TRBJ1-2; tentatively, D is TRBD1 (5 bases). Trimming pared 6 bases from V and 8 bases from J, leaving 13 bases between. Germline CDR1 and CDR2: SGHTA and FQGTGA. The CDR3 is 12 residues long. CDR3 in amino acids: CASRSGQLGYTF. The DNA for the CDR3 is TGTGCCAGCAGGTCAGGGCAGCTAGGCTACACCTTC.

This clonotype was seen more than once but under ten times. The chain is built from TRBV7-9 and TRBJ2-5, with 7 bases that match TRBD1. CDR1 and CDR2 (germline): SEHNR, FQNEAQ (reference sequence). CDR3 length: 17 amino acids. Unmatched junction bases numbered 13, after V lost 5 bases and J lost 1 base. The chain's CDR3 is CASSTGTAVKFQETQYF. The CDR3 coding sequence is TGTGCCAGCAGCACCGGGACAGCAGTGAAGTTCCAAGAGACCCAGTACTTC.

V and J are TRBV27 and TRBJ1-2, with D tentatively TRBD1 (5 bases). Trimming stripped 0 bases from V and 8 bases from J, with 10 bases between. The germline V gene encodes CDR1 MNHEY and CDR2 SMNVEV (reference sequence). This CDR3 is built from 13 residues. The CDR3 DNA reads TGTGCCAGCAGTTTATCGCATGGGGGAGGCTACACCTTC. It specifies CASSLSHGGGYTF.

This clonotype was seen a handful of times. The rearrangement uses TRBV7-2 and TRBJ2-5, with D possibly being TRBD2 (6 bases). Deletions cut 5 bases from V and 1 base from J, with 14 bases between. This CDR3 contains 15 residues. Looked up from germline, CDR1 is SGHTA and CDR2 is FQGNSA. The CDR3 DNA reads as TGTGCCAGCAGCGCCCAGTGGGGGGTCCAAGAGACCCAGTACTTC. Its translation is CASSAQWGVQETQYF.